The clone carrying this TCR beta chain was recorded only once. V lost 3 bases and J lost 5; bases outside the gene matches: 7. The CDR3 spans 16 residues. Germline V gene lookup returns CDR1 SGHRS and CDR2 YFSETQ. These data come from a study of T cell repertoires in cytomegalovirus infection. Study details: Public TCR beta signatures were indicative of both CMV infection and a matching HLA type.

TCRdb reprocessed the reads via MiXCR and lists one record per CDR3 protein. The sample has 680,000 or so distinct CDR3 sequences, less than 40% seen once; the top ten hold around 3%. The material sequenced was PBMCs. The receptor was isolated from a human donor in good health (CMV status not recorded). Some clones in this sample may be carry-over from other donors' samples. This chain joins TRBV5-1 and TRBJ2-1, with 11 bases aligning to TRBD2. Here the CDR3 reads CASSSLGLAEDNEQFF. The CDR3, as DNA: TGCGCCAGCAGCTCCCTGGGACTAGCGGAGGACAATGAGCAGTTCTTC.